The clone carrying this TCR beta chain was seen a few times. The target antigen is unknown. The entry originates in a study of cytomegalovirus exposure and HLA in healthy donors. Trimming took off 0 bases at V and 7 bases at J, with 13 bases between the two ends. CDR3 length: 15 amino acids. Germline V gene sequence: CDR1 LGHNA, CDR2 YSLEER. Whole-study results and caveats: 150 to 200 TCR beta chains were listed as cytomegalovirus-associated. Some V segments could not be told apart, so they were left out, TRBV6-2 and TRBV6-3 among them.

60 Vbeta and 13 Jbeta primers were used in PCR. Here immunoSEQ multiplex PCR was the method, and the copy in TCRdb shows in-frame clones only, minus some. The table has under 120,000 clones, 65% to 80% seen once. The TCR comes from a woman aged 40 to 49 in good health and CMV-seronegative. The gene calls are TRBV4-3 and TRBJ2-1, with D possibly being TRBD2 (6 bases). The sample taken for sequencing was PBMCs. CDR3 in amino acids: CASSQDPRSGNEQFF. CDR3 bases: TGCGCCAGCAGCCAAGATCCCAGGAGCGGGAATGAGCAGTTCTTC.